Below, 30 T cell receptor beta chains from the same sample are listed, as sequenced in a study of blood T cell repertoires in COVID-19. Sequenced by immunoSEQ multiplex PCR; TCRdb stores in-frame clones only, minus some. The table shows about 350,000 clones, with 87% occurring only once. The sequenced material came from PBMCs or T cells enriched from blood (not recorded which). These receptors all stem from a woman younger than 45 who had recovered from COVID-19.

The rearrangement uses TRBV7-2 and TRBJ2-1; tentative D call: TRBD2 (6 bases). V dropped 5 bases and J dropped 8 bases, with 16 bases sitting between them. Germline values: CDR1 SGHTA, CDR2 FQGNSA. The CDR3 has 14 amino acids. The CDR3 DNA reads TGTGCCAGCAGCCGTACAAGTGCGGGGTATGAGCAGTTCTTC. Protein product: CASSRTSAGYEQFF.

The rearrangement links TRBV19 to TRBJ1-5; the match to TRBD1 covers 7 bases. Germline values: CDR1 LNHDA, CDR2 SQIVND (reference sequence). After removal of 4 bases from V and 2 bases from J, the junction contained 8 bases not matched to a gene. The CDR3 is 16 residues long. CDR3 amino acids: CASSRKGAQGNQPQHF. CDR3 DNA sequence: TGTGCCAGTAGTAGAAAGGGGGCGCAAGGCAATCAGCCCCAGCATTTT.

The V gene is TRBV7-2, the J gene TRBJ2-1; TRBD2 aligns across 14 bases. Germline trimming cut 0 bases from V and 7 bases from J; bases unmatched to any gene: 17. Germline V gives CDR1 SGHTA, CDR2 FQGNSA. The CDR3 has 21 amino acids. The CDR3 DNA follows: TGTGCCAGCAGCTTAGCGCCTTCTCTTAGTAGACTAGCGGGGGGGAGGAATGAGCAGTTCTTC. It encodes CASSLAPSLSRLAGGRNEQFF.

The V gene is TRBV29-1, the J gene TRBJ2-1; 9 bases agree with TRBD2. Germline V CDR1 and CDR2: SQVTM, ANQGSEA. Unmatched junction bases numbered 9, after V lost 7 bases and J lost 8 bases. This CDR3 is 13 amino acids long. CDR3 sequence (DNA): TGCAGCGGCGGGACTAGCAACGTCCATGAGCAGTTCTTC. The encoded protein is CSGGTSNVHEQFF.

CDR3 region: CASSLSVGGRNEQFF. The CDR3 DNA sequence: TGTGCCAGCAGCTTATCCGTGGGGGGTCGTAATGAGCAGTTCTTC. The gene calls are TRBV7-3 and TRBJ2-1, with D possibly TRBD2 on 6 matching bases. The CDR3 is 15 residues long. Germline loops: CDR1 SGHTA, CDR2 FQGTGA. V was pared by 2 bases and J by 7 bases, with 15 bases between. Together with reference TRBV7-3 and TRBJ2-1, the CDR3 gives the full variable domain: GAGVSQTPSNKVTEKGKYVELRCDPISGHTALYWYRQSLGQGPEFLIYFQGTGAADDSGLPNDRFFAVRPEGSVSTLKIQRTERGDSAVYLCASSLSVGGRNEQFFGPGTRLTVL.

This chain uses TRBV18 with TRBJ2-7; 8 nucleotides align to TRBD1. Germline V lookup: CDR1 KGHSH, CDR2 LQKENI. J gave up 1 base and V 6 bases, and 11 bases lay outside the gene matches. CDR3 length: 16 amino acids. The CDR3, as DNA: TGTGCCAGCTCCCTTAGGAGCAGGGGGCTGTCCTACGAGCAGTACTTC. It yields the protein CASSLRSRGLSYEQYF.

This rearrangement joins TRBV7-3 to TRBJ2-7, with a weak D call TRBD2 (6 bases). V lost 2 bases and J 5 bases, leaving 10 bases between the germline ends. From germline, CDR1 is SGHTA and CDR2 FQGTGA. This CDR3 has 13 residues. This CDR3 reads CASSLRWGDEQYF. In DNA form, the CDR3 reads TGTGCCAGCAGCTTACGTTGGGGGGACGAGCAGTACTTC.

This chain uses TRBV3-1 (or the pseudogene TRBV3-2) with TRBJ1-2, with D perhaps TRBD1 (6 bases). CDR3 length: 12 amino acids. The V and J ends lost 8 bases and 5 bases respectively, with 12 bases between them. Germline CDR1 is LGHDT and CDR2 is YNNKEL (reference sequence). CDR3 nucleotides: TGTGCCAGCCTGGGAAGGGGGTATGGCTACACCTTC. Its protein is CASLGRGYGYTF.

The V gene is TRBV14, the J gene TRBJ1-2, with D perhaps TRBD1 (5 bases). V was pared by 5 bases and J by 6 bases, with 25 bases between. Looked up from germline, CDR1 is SGHDN and CDR2 is FVKESK. The CDR3 consists of 17 residues. CDR3 nucleotides: TGTGCCAGCAGCGGCACTCCGGGACTCACTTCGGACCATGGCTACACCTTC. Protein product: CASSGTPGLTSDHGYTF.

The CDR3 sequence: CATSKDRSSGANVLTF. The CDR3 DNA reads TGTGCCACCAGCAAAGACAGGTCCTCTGGGGCCAACGTCCTGACTTTC. The chain recombines TRBV15 with TRBJ2-6; maybe TRBD1 (6 bases). CDR1 is LNHNV, CDR2 YYDKDF, per germline (reference sequence). Trimming took off 4 bases at V and 0 bases at J, with 10 bases between the two ends. The CDR3 has 16 amino acids. Full variable domain (remainder filled in from reference TRBV15 and TRBJ2-6): DAMVIQNPRYQVTQFGKPVTLSCSQTLNHNVMYWYQQKSSQAPKLLFHYYDKDFNNEADTPDNFQSRRPNTSFCFLDIRSPGLGDTAMYLCATSKDRSSGANVLTFGAGSRLTVL.

The rearrangement links TRBV28 to TRBJ1-2, with D tentatively TRBD1 (5 bases). In germline, CDR1 is MDHEN, CDR2 SYDVKM. The CDR3 length is 14 residues. V shed 1 base and J shed 2 bases, with 8 bases lying between them. The CDR3 region is CASSLLGRNYGYTF. CDR3 nucleotides: TGTGCCAGCAGTTTATTGGGGCGGAACTATGGCTACACCTTC.

The chain combines TRBV24-1 with TRBJ1-2; TRBD1 might be the D (6 bases). Germline V CDR1 and CDR2: KGHDR, SFDVKD. The CDR3 loop spans 14 amino acids. With 4 bases removed from V and 2 bases from J, the gap between germline ends came to 10 bases. The CDR3 nucleotides are TGTGCCACCAGTGAGGTCACAGGGAACTATGGCTACACCTTC. The encoded protein is CATSEVTGNYGYTF.

The chain has TRBV10-3 and TRBJ1-5; TRBD1 matches at 9 bases. The junction had 3 bases not matched to a gene; V was cut back by 0 bases and J by 6 bases. CDR3 length equals 15 residues. Germline CDR1 is ENHRY and CDR2 is SYGVKD. The CDR3 sequence is CAISESTGGIQPQHF. The CDR3 DNA is TGTGCCATCAGTGAGTCGACAGGGGGTATTCAGCCCCAGCATTTT.

The V gene is TRBV28, the J gene TRBJ2-1; the match to TRBD2 covers 13 bases. CDR1 MDHEN and CDR2 SYDVKM come from the germline V gene. The CDR3 contains 15 residues. Trimming took 4 bases from V and 7 from J; bases not matched to a gene: 4. DNA for the CDR3: TGTGCCAGCAGTTCACTAGCGGGAGGGCGTAATGAGCAGTTCTTC. Translating gives CASSSLAGGRNEQFF.

This clone was seen once. The rearrangement uses TRBV3-1 (or the pseudogene TRBV3-2) and TRBJ1-4, with D possibly TRBD1 on 6 matching bases. The V gene's germline CDR1 is LGHDT and CDR2 YNNKEL (reference sequence). CDR3 length: 15 residues. V was cut by 6 bases and J by 7 bases, with 18 bases left in between. The CDR3 region is CASRQRGWVGEKLFF. DNA for the CDR3: TGTGCCAGCAGACAGAGGGGGTGGGTCGGTGAAAAACTGTTTTTT.

The chain carries TRBV27 and TRBJ2-6; no definite D call. The germline gives CDR1 MNHEY, CDR2 SMNVEV (reference sequence). The length of the CDR3 is 13 residues. Trimming cost V 6 bases and J 0 bases, with 3 bases left between them. The CDR3 DNA reads TGTGCCAGCAGGAGCTCTGGGGCCAACGTCCTGACTTTC. This translates into CASRSSGANVLTF. The variable domain in full, with the rest retrieved from reference TRBV27 and TRBJ2-6, is EAQVTQNPRYLITVTGKKLTVTCSQNMNHEYMSWYRQDPGLGLRQIYYSMNVEVTDKGDVPEGYKVSRKEKRNFPLILESPSPNQTSLYFCASRSSGANVLTFGAGSRLTVL.

The V and J genes are TRBV11-2 and TRBJ1-1; D unresolved. Trimming removed 1 base at V and 2 bases at J, with 8 bases between. Germline CDR1 is SGHAT and CDR2 is FQNNGV. This CDR3 has 14 residues. CDR3 region: CASSLARPNTEAFF. The CDR3 DNA is TGTGCCAGCAGCTTAGCCAGGCCAAACACTGAAGCTTTCTTT.

This clone was seen once. V is TRBV6-5 and J is TRBJ2-7; TRBD2 aligns across 11 bases. CDR1 is MNHEY, CDR2 SVGAGI, per germline. The CDR3 totals 15 residues. Losses at the gene ends were 5 bases for V and 2 bases for J; bases not matched to a gene: 5. CDR3 protein: CASSPLAGGPYEQYF. CDR3 DNA: TGTGCCAGCAGTCCCCTAGCGGGGGGCCCCTACGAGCAGTACTTC.

This rearrangement joins TRBV5-1 to TRBJ2-7, with D possibly matching TRBD2 (6 bases). The CDR3 loop spans 15 amino acids. Germline-derived CDR1 and CDR2 are SGHRS and YFSETQ. Trimming left V 4 bases short and J 1 base short, with 15 bases between. The CDR3 loop is CASSQRPEGSYEQYF. The DNA for the CDR3 is TGCGCCAGCAGCCAAAGACCGGAGGGGTCCTACGAGCAGTACTTC.

The gene calls are TRBV7-8 and TRBJ2-1; the D gene is possibly TRBD2 (6 bases). Germline V lookup: CDR1 SGHVS, CDR2 FQNEAQ. The CDR3 is 16 amino acids. Trimming removed 0 bases from V and 5 bases from J, with 14 bases in between. The CDR3 DNA reads as TGTGCCAGCAGCTTAGCATCAGGCGGGGCGAACAATGAGCAGTTCTTC. Its protein is CASSLASGGANNEQFF.

The gene calls are TRBV7-3 and TRBJ1-2; perhaps TRBD1 as D (5 bases). Germline CDR1 SGHTA, CDR2 FQGTGA. The CDR3 is 13 residues long. Deletions cut 3 bases from V and 8 bases from J, with 13 bases between. The CDR3 spells CASSFVVGEGYTF. The CDR3 coding sequence is TGTGCCAGCAGCTTTGTCGTAGGGGAAGGCTACACCTTC.

The rearrangement links TRBV13 to TRBJ1-3, with 9 bases fitting TRBD1. This CDR3 spans 15 amino acids. CDR1 is PRHDT and CDR2 is FYEKMQ in the germline V gene (reference sequence). Losses at the gene ends were 0 bases for V and 5 bases for J; bases not matched to a gene: 2. Written as DNA, the CDR3 is TGTGCCAGCAGCTTAGGGGACAGGGGAAGAAACACCATATATTTT. Its translation: CASSLGDRGRNTIYF.

This CDR3 is CASSLRGIRLEQYF. The CDR3 DNA reads TGTGCCAGCAGTTTACGGGGGATCCGTCTCGAGCAGTACTTC. The chain uses TRBV28 and TRBJ2-7, with D tentatively TRBD2 (6 bases). The CDR3 runs 14 residues. The V end lost 2 bases, the J end lost 6 bases, and 14 bases lay between the germline ends. The V gene's germline CDR1 is MDHEN and CDR2 SYDVKM.

The chain links TRBV28 to TRBJ2-2; D is possibly TRBD1 (5 bases). Germline values: CDR1 MDHEN, CDR2 SYDVKM. Trimming removed 6 bases at V and 7 bases at J, with 9 bases between. The CDR3 loop spans 12 amino acids. Here the CDR3 reads CASSQGGGELFF. The CDR3, as DNA: TGTGCCAGCAGCCAGGGTGGCGGGGAGCTGTTTTTT.

The chain recombines TRBV7-9 with TRBJ2-3; TRBD1 agrees at 8 bases. V shed 1 base and J 2 bases; nucleotides not matched to a gene: 2. Germline loops: CDR1 SEHNR, CDR2 FQNEAQ (reference sequence). The CDR3 is 15 residues long. CDR3 DNA: TGTGCCAGCAGCTTAGGCAGGGGGCCCACAGATACGCAGTATTTT. It encodes CASSLGRGPTDTQYF.

The V gene is TRBV6-1, the J gene TRBJ2-3; the match to TRBD2 covers 7 bases. J gave up 10 bases and V 0 bases, and 4 bases lay outside the gene matches. Germline-derived CDR1 and CDR2 are MNHNS and SASEGT. This CDR3 region has 13 residues. The CDR3 nucleotides are TGTGCCAGCAGTGAAGCGAACGGGGGGTCGCAGTATTTT. Its protein is CASSEANGGSQYF.

J is TRBJ1-2 and V is TRBV25-1, with D possibly TRBD1 on 6 matching bases. The CDR3 is 13 residues long. Germline V CDR1 and CDR2: MGHDK, SYGVNS. V was cut by 3 bases and J by 8 bases, with 13 bases left in between. The CDR3 DNA reads TGTGCCAGCAGTGATCGGGCCGGACAGGGCTACACCTTC. It codes for CASSDRAGQGYTF.

To note about this clone: One end of the junction fails to match germline, which may point to a read error. The rearrangement uses TRBV18 and TRBJ1-5; TRBD1 aligns across 9 bases. This CDR3 comprises 16 residues. Germline CDR1 is KGHSH and CDR2 is LQKENI. CDR3 nucleotides: TGTGCCAGCTCCCCACAGGGGGCTGCTGGGGATCAGCCCCAGCATTTT. It yields the protein CASSPQGAAGDQPQHF.

The chain couples TRBV2 to TRBJ1-4; 7 bases map to TRBD1. The CDR3 runs 17 residues. Looked up from germline, CDR1 is SNHLY and CDR2 is FYNNEI. J was trimmed by 0 bases and V by 4 bases; bases with no gene match: 8. In nucleotides, the CDR3 is TGTGCCAGCAGTGGGGACAGACACCTTGCAACTAATGAAAAACTGTTTTTT. As protein: CASSGDRHLATNEKLFF.

The V call is TRBV6-5, the J call TRBJ2-5; 9 positions agree with TRBD1. The CDR3 runs 15 residues. The J segment lost 2 bases and the V segment lost 5 bases, leaving 6 bases of the junction unmatched. Germline values: CDR1 MNHEY, CDR2 SVGAGI. The chain's CDR3 is CASSPGTGHQETQYF. As DNA, the CDR3 is TGTGCCAGCAGTCCCGGGACAGGGCATCAAGAGACCCAGTACTTC.